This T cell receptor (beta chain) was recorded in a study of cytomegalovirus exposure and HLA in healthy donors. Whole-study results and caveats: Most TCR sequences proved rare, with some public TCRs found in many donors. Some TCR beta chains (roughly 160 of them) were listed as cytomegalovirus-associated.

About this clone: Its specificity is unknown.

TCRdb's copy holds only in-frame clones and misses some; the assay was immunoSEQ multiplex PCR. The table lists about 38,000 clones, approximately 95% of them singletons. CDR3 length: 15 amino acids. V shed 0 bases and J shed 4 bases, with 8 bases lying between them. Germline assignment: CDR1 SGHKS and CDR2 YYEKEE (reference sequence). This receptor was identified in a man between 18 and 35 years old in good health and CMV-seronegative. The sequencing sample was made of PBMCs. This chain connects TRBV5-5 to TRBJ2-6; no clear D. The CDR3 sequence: CASSLAPFGANVLTF. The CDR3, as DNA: TGTGCCAGCAGCTTGGCTCCGTTCGGGGCCAACGTCCTGACTTTC. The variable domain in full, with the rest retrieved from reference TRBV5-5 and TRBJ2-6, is DAGVTQSPTHLIKTRGQQVTLRCSPISGHKSVSWYQQVLGQGPQFIFQYYEKEERGRGNFPDRFSARQFPNYSSELNVNALLLGDSALYLCASSLAPFGANVLTFGAGSRLTVL.